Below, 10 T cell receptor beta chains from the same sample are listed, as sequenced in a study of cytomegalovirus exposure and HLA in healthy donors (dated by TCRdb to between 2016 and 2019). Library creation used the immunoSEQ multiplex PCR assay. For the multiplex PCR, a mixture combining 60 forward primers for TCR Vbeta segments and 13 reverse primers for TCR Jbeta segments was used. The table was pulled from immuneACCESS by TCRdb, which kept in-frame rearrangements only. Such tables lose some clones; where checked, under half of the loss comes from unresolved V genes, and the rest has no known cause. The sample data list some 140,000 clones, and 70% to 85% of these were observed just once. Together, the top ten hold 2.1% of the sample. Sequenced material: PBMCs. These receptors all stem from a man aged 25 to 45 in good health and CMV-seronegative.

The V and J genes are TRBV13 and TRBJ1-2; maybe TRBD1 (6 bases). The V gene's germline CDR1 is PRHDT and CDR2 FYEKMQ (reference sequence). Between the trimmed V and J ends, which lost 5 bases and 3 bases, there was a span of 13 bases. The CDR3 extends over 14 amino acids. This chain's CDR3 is CASSTGGGDYGYTF. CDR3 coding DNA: TGTGCCAGCAGCACGGGAGGGGGAGACTATGGCTACACCTTC.

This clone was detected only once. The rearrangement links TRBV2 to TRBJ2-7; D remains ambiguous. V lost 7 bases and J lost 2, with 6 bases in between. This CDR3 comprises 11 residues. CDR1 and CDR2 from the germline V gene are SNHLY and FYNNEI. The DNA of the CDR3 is TGTGCCAGCACCCCGGCCTACGAGCAGTACTTC. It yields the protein CASTPAYEQYF. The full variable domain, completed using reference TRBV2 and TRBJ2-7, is EPEVTQTPSHQVTQMGQEVILRCVPISNHLYFYWYRQILGQKVEFLVSFYNNEISEKSEIFDDQFSVERPDGSNFTLKIRSTKLEDSAMYFCASTPAYEQYFGPGTRLTVT.

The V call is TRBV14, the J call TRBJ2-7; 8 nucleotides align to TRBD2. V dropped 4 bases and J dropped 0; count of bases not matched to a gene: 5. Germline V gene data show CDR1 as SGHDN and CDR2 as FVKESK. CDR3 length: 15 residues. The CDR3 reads CASSLSGASSYEQYF. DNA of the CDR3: TGTGCCAGCAGCCTTAGCGGGGCGAGCTCCTACGAGCAGTACTTC.

CDR3 in DNA: TGTGCCTGGGGCGGCCCAGCTAGGGGCTACACCTTC. Amino acids: CAWGGPARGYTF. The chain recombines TRBV30 with TRBJ1-2; D is uncertain. Germline values: CDR1 GTSNPN, CDR2 SVGIG (reference sequence). The CDR3 totals 12 residues. Trimming stripped 5 bases from V and 8 bases from J, with 15 bases between.

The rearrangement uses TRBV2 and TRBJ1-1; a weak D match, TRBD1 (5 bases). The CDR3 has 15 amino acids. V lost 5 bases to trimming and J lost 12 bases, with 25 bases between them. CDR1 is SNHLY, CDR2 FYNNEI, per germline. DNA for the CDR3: TGTGCCAGCAGTTCCGGGGTCGCCAGGGACTATGGGACTTTCTTT. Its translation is CASSSGVARDYGTFF.

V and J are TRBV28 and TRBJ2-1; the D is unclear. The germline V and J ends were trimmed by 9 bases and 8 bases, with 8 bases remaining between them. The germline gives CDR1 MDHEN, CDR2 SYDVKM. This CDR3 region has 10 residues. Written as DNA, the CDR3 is TGTGCCAGTAGCACGGATGAGCAGTTCTTC. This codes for CASSTDEQFF.

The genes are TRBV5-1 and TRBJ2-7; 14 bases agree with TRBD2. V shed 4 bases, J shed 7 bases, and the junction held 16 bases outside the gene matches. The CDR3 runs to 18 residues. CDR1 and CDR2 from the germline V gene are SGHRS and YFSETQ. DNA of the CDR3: TGCGCCAGCAGCGTGGAGGGACTAGCGGGGGCCCCCTTAGAGGAGCAGTACTTC. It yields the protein CASSVEGLAGAPLEEQYF.

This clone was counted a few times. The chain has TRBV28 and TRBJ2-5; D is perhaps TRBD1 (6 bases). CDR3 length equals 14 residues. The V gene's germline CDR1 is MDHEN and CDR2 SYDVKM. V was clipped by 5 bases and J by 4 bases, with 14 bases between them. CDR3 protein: CASSPTWTAETQYF. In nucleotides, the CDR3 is TGTGCCAGCAGTCCCACGTGGACAGCAGAGACCCAGTACTTC.

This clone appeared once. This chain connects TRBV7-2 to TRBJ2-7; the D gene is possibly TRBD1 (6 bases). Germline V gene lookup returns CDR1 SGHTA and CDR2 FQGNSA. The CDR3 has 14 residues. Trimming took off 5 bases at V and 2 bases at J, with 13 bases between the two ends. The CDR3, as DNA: TGTGCCAGCAGCCGACCTGGACAGACCTACGAGCAGTACTTC. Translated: CASSRPGQTYEQYF.

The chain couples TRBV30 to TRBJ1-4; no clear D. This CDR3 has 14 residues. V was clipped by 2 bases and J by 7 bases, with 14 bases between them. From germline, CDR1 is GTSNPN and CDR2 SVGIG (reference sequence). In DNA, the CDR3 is TGTGCCTGGAGTTCCGGTGGAGGGAGTGAAAAACTGTTTTTT. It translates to CAWSSGGGSEKLFF.